This passage covers 18 T cell receptor beta chains from one sample sequenced in a study of beta chain features in type 1 diabetes. What was sequenced were expressed TCRB transcripts, since all of the isolated RNA had been reverse transcribed. TCRdb keeps only in-frame clones here, not all; method: immunoSEQ multiplex PCR. The table has 400,000 to 550,000 clones, around 10% seen once. Sequencing was done on a sample of naive CD4+ T cells from blood. These receptors all stem from a young woman in good health.

This chain uses TRBV29-1 with TRBJ2-3; no clear D gene. With 8 bases removed from V and 4 bases from J, the gap between germline ends came to 16 bases. The length of the CDR3 is 13 residues. Germline V gene data show CDR1 as SQVTM and CDR2 as ANQGSEA. CDR3 amino acids: CSLLGPLADTQYF. The CDR3 bases are TGCAGCTTATTGGGCCCCCTAGCAGATACGCAGTATTTT.

This clone occurred a few times. The rearrangement links TRBV7-9 to TRBJ2-3; 9 bases match TRBD2. CDR3 length: 16 amino acids. V lost 5 bases, J lost 2 bases, and 8 bases stayed unmatched. Germline V gene lookup returns CDR1 SEHNR and CDR2 FQNEAQ (reference sequence). Here the CDR3 reads CASSTGLAGPTDTQYF. The CDR3 DNA sequence: TGTGCCAGCAGCACAGGGCTAGCGGGGCCCACAGATACGCAGTATTTT.

The CDR3 DNA sequence: TGTGCCAGCAGCCCGGGCGGAGCCCCTGGGACCCAGTACTTC. It translates to CASSPGGAPGTQYF. The genes are TRBV7-9 and TRBJ2-5; no clear D. This CDR3 is built from 14 residues. Germline CDR1 and CDR2: SEHNR and FQNEAQ (reference sequence). V lost 5 bases and J 7 bases, leaving 17 bases between the germline ends.

This clone was detected a few times. The same CDR3 also results from other DNA sequences found in this sample. The V and J genes are TRBV6-5 and TRBJ2-2; 8 bases are a match to TRBD1. This CDR3 has 15 amino acids. Trimming removed 6 bases from V and 1 base from J; junction bases left unmatched: 4. The germline gives CDR1 MNHEY, CDR2 SVGAGI. The CDR3 DNA is TGTGCCAGCAGCCGGGACAGGCGGAACACCGGGGAGCTGTTTTTT. Its translation is CASSRDRRNTGELFF.

In its sample, this clone was seen a few times. The rearrangement uses TRBV30 and TRBJ2-7; 10 nucleotides align to TRBD1. Looked up from germline, CDR1 is GTSNPN and CDR2 is SVGIG (reference sequence). This CDR3 is 11 amino acids long. The CDR3 reads CVGQGMYEQYF. The CDR3, as DNA: TGTGTGGGACAGGGGATGTACGAGCAGTACTTC.

This clone was detected only a few times. This chain uses TRBV7-2 with TRBJ2-7; TRBD2 matches at 11 bases. The CDR3 consists of 15 residues. The V gene's germline CDR1 is SGHTA and CDR2 FQGNSA. CDR3 nucleotides: TGTGCCAGCAGCTTAAGAAAACTAGCGGGGGCCCCCTGCCACGTC. It codes for CASSLRKLAGAPCHV.

This clone was found a few times. The rearrangement links TRBV10-3 to TRBJ2-4, with a weak D call TRBD1 (5 bases). The CDR3 has 13 amino acids. Germline loops: CDR1 ENHRY, CDR2 SYGVKD. Trimming left V 3 bases short and J 7 bases short, with 10 bases between. CDR3 loop: CAISDQDNNIQYF. Here the CDR3 DNA reads TGTGCCATCAGTGATCAGGACAACAACATTCAGTACTTC.

The gene calls are TRBV23-1 and TRBJ2-7; possibly TRBD1 or TRBD2 for D (6 bases each). TRBV23-1 is marked as an open reading frame, function uncertain. The V end was cut by 8 bases, the J end by 5 bases, with 16 bases between. The CDR3 extends over 13 amino acids. The CDR3: CASGYRERDEQYV. The CDR3 region has the DNA TGCGCCAGCGGTTACAGGGAGCGGGACGAGCAGTACGTC.

The chain links TRBV9 to TRBJ2-5, with 10 bases matching TRBD1. J lost 4 bases, V lost 4 bases, and 10 bases had no gene match. There are 16 residues in the CDR3. The germline V gene encodes CDR1 SGDLS and CDR2 YYNGEE. Here the CDR3 reads CASSMTGGGVGETQYF. The CDR3 nucleotides are TGTGCCAGCAGCATGACAGGGGGCGGGGTCGGAGAGACCCAGTACTTC.

The chain is built from TRBV6-5 and TRBJ1-1, with 10 bases lining up with TRBD1. The CDR3 runs 15 residues. The germline V gene has CDR1 MNHEY and CDR2 SVGAGI. The V segment lost 5 bases and the J segment 5 bases; nucleotides outside the gene matches: 8. The CDR3 region is CASSRSRDRGTEAFF. In nucleotides, the CDR3 is TGTGCCAGCAGTCGTAGCCGGGACAGGGGTACTGAAGCTTTCTTT.

This chain links TRBV30 with TRBJ2-3; 11 nucleotides agree with TRBD2. This CDR3 is 16 amino acids long. Losses at the gene ends were 3 bases for V and 2 bases for J; bases not matched to a gene: 7. In germline, CDR1 is GTSNPN, CDR2 SVGIG (reference sequence). The CDR3 sequence is CAWSPPGLAVTDTQYF. The CDR3 coding sequence is TGTGCCTGGAGCCCACCGGGACTAGCGGTCACAGATACGCAGTATTTT.

The V call is TRBV13, the J call TRBJ2-1; TRBD2 agrees at 12 bases. Germline V gene data show CDR1 as PRHDT and CDR2 as FYEKMQ (reference sequence). CDR3 length equals 15 residues. V lost 4 bases, J lost 5 bases, and 3 bases stayed unmatched. This chain's CDR3 is CASSSWTSGNNEQFF. CDR3 in DNA: TGTGCCAGCAGCTCTTGGACTAGCGGGAACAATGAGCAGTTCTTC. Complete variable domain (other parts from reference TRBV13 and TRBJ2-1): AAGVIQSPRHLIKEKRETATLKCYPIPRHDTVYWYQQGPGQDPQFLISFYEKMQSDKGSIPDRFSAQQFSDYHSELNMSSLELGDSALYFCASSSWTSGNNEQFFGPGTRLTVL.

For this clone: Distinct nucleotide sequences in the sample also encode this CDR3. V and J are TRBV6-5 and TRBJ2-3, with 9 nucleotides matching TRBD2. V dropped 0 bases and J dropped 7; count of bases not matched to a gene: 8. Germline V gives CDR1 MNHEY, CDR2 SVGAGI. CDR3 length: 16 residues. The CDR3 DNA reads as TGTGCCAGCAGTTACTCGAGGGGGCGGGGGGGAAATACGCAGTATTTT. It codes for CASSYSRGRGGNTQYF.

This clone was detected a few times. This chain uses TRBV7-9 with TRBJ2-3, with a weak D call TRBD2 (6 bases). The V and J ends lost 0 bases and 1 base respectively, with 11 bases between them. The length of the CDR3 is 16 residues. Germline loops: CDR1 SEHNR, CDR2 FQNEAQ (reference sequence). CDR3 sequence reads: CASSLAIGGRTDTQYF. The CDR3 DNA is TGTGCCAGCAGCTTAGCTATCGGGGGACGCACAGATACGCAGTATTTT.

This clone has a handful of counts. CDR3 protein: CASRGHPNTEAFF. For the CDR3, the DNA is TGTGCCAGCAGAGGACACCCGAACACTGAAGCTTTCTTT. The J gene is TRBJ1-1, the V gene TRBV25-1, with D perhaps TRBD1 (5 bases). There are 13 residues in the CDR3. V lost 6 bases to trimming and J lost 1 base, with 9 bases between them. The V gene's germline CDR1 is MGHDK and CDR2 SYGVNS.

The chain is built from TRBV9 and TRBJ2-5; TRBD1 matches at 8 bases. J gave up 2 bases and V 2 bases, and 5 bases lay outside the gene matches. The CDR3 covers 15 residues. The germline V gene has CDR1 SGDLS and CDR2 YYNGEE. CDR3 nucleotide sequence: TGTGCCAGCAGCGTCGGACAGGGCGGTCAAGAGACCCAGTACTTC. Its translation: CASSVGQGGQETQYF. Full variable domain (remainder filled in from reference TRBV9 and TRBJ2-5): DSGVTQTPKHLITATGQRVTLRCSPRSGDLSVYWYQQSLDQGLQFLIQYYNGEERAKGNILERFSAQQFPDLHSELNLSSLELGDSALYFCASSVGQGGQETQYFGPGTRLLVL.

There are a few counts of this clone. The chain joins TRBV13 to TRBJ2-3; possibly TRBD2 for D (5 bases). With 3 bases removed from V and 9 bases from J, the gap between germline ends came to 25 bases. This CDR3 spans 17 amino acids. CDR1 is PRHDT, CDR2 FYEKMQ, per germline (reference sequence). The CDR3 DNA reads as TGTGCCAGCAGCTTGCAGTTCGTCAGTGGTCGGGGTTTGACGCAGTATTTT. Its translation: CASSLQFVSGRGLTQYF.

This clone was seen only a few times. This rearrangement joins TRBV18 to TRBJ1-1, with D tentatively TRBD1 (5 bases). V was cut by 2 bases and J by 1 base, with 14 bases left in between. Germline assignment: CDR1 KGHSH and CDR2 LQKENI. The CDR3 consists of 16 residues. CDR3 sequence (DNA): TGTGCCAGCTCACCAGTGGGGGGTATTGGGAACACTGAAGCTTTCTTT. This translates into CASSPVGGIGNTEAFF.